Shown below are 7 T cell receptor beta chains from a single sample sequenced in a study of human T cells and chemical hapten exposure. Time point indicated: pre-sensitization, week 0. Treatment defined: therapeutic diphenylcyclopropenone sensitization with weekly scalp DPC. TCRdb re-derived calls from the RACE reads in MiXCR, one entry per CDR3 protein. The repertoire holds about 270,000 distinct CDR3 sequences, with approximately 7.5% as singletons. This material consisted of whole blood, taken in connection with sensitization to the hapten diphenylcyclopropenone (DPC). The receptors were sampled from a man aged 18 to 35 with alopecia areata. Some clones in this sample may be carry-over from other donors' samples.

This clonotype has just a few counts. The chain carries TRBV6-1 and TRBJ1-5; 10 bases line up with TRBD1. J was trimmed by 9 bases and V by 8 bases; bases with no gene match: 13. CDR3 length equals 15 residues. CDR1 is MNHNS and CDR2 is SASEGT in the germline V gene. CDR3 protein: CASSRQGAISWPQHF. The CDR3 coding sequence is TGTGCCAGCTCCAGACAGGGGGCGATCTCTTGGCCCCAGCATTTT.

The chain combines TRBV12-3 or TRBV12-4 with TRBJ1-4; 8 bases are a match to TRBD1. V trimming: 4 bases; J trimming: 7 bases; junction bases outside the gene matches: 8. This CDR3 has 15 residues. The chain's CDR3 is CASSSRTGFGEKLFF. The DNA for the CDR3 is TGTGCCAGCAGTTCTCGGACAGGGTTTGGTGAAAAACTGTTTTTT.

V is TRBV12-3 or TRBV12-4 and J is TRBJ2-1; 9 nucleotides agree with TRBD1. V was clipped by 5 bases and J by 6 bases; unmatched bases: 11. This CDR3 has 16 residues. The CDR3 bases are TGTGCCAGCAGTCCCTCCGGGACAGGGAACCCCAATGAGCAGTTCTTC. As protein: CASSPSGTGNPNEQFF.

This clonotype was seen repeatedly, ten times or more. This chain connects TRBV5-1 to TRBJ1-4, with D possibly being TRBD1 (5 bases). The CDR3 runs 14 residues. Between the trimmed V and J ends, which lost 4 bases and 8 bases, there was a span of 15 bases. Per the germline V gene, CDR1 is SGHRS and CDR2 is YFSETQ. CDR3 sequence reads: CASSRIGAGEKLFF. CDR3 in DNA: TGCGCCAGCAGCCGCATCGGGGCTGGGGAAAAACTGTTTTTT. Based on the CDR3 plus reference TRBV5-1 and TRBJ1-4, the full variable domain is KAGVTQTPRYLIKTRGQQVTLSCSPISGHRSVSWYQQTPGQGLQFLFEYFSETQRNKGNFPGRFSGRQFSNSRSEMNVSTLELGDSALYLCASSRIGAGEKLFFGSGTQLSVL.

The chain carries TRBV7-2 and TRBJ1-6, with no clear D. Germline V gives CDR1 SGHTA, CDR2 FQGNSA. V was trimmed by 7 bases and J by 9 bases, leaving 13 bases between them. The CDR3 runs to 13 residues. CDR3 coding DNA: TGTGCCAGCACCCAAGGGTCAGGTTCACCCCTCCACTTT. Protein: CASTQGSGSPLHF.

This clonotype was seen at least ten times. The CDR3 nucleotides are TGTGCCAGCAGTCACGGACCCTACGAGCAGTACTTC. This gives the protein CASSHGPYEQYF. The chain couples TRBV7-2 to TRBJ2-7; D call uncertain. The germline V gene encodes CDR1 SGHTA and CDR2 FQGNSA. With 6 bases removed from V and 2 bases from J, the gap between germline ends came to 8 bases. The CDR3 length is 12 residues.

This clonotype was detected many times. The CDR3 spells CASSPTENTEAFF. DNA of the CDR3: TGTGCCAGCAGTCCGACAGAGAACACTGAAGCTTTCTTT. This chain links TRBV6-6 with TRBJ1-1, with D perhaps matching TRBD1 (5 bases). Germline CDR1 reads MNHNY; CDR2 reads SVGAGI (reference sequence). The CDR3 is 13 residues long. V was trimmed by 5 bases and J by 1 base, leaving 8 bases between them.